This T cell receptor beta chain was captured in a study of CD8+ T cells in alopecia areata. Punch biopsies of lesional scalp, plus peripheral blood, were taken from alopecia areata patients. Germline loops: CDR1 LNHDA, CDR2 SQIVND (reference sequence). The V end lost 6 bases, the J end lost 2 bases, and 5 bases lay between the germline ends. CDR3 length: 11 residues. In each case, RNA was isolated and then reverse transcribed into cDNA as the sequencing template. Assay used: immunoSEQ multiplex PCR; TCRdb lists only in-frame clones, some missing. Of more than 95,000 clones in the sample, 40% to 55% were seen once. This clone showed up just a few times.

The clonotype comes from a human donor with alopecia areata. J is TRBJ2-7 and V is TRBV19; D is unresolved. Sequencing was performed on NKG2D-low CD8+ T cells sorted from blood. Here the CDR3 DNA reads TGTGCCAGTAGGGGCCCCTACGAGCAGTACTTC. Its protein product is CASRGPYEQYF.